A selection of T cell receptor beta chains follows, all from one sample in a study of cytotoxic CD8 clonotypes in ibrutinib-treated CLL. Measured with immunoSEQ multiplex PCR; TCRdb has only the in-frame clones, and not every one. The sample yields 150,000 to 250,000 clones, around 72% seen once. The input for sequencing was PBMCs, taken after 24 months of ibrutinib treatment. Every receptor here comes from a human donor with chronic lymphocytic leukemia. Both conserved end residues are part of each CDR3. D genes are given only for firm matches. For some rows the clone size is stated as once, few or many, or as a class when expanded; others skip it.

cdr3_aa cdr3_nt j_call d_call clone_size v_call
CASSQDPRGLGGYTF TGCGCCAGCAGCCAAGATCCGAGGGGACTCGGCGGCTACACCTTC TRBJ1-2 NA NA TRBV4-1
CAWSLGQGYGYTF TGTGCCTGGAGCCTGGGACAGGGGTATGGCTACACCTTC TRBJ1-2 TRBD1 NA TRBV30
CASSLVLNQETQYF TGTGCCAGCAGTTTAGTTCTAAACCAAGAGACCCAGTACTTC TRBJ2-5 NA once TRBV28
CASSLGTRTTDTQYF TGTGCCAGCAGCTTGGGGACTAGGACCACAGATACGCAGTATTTT TRBJ2-3 TRBD2 NA TRBV5-3
CASSLGGLAGGTPTEQYF TGCGCCAGCAGCCTAGGGGGACTAGCGGGAGGAACGCCTACCGAGCAGTACTTC TRBJ2-7 TRBD2 NA TRBV5-1
CASSTGTGTYTEAFF TGTGCCAGCAGCACCGGGACAGGGACTTACACTGAAGCTTTCTTT TRBJ1-1 TRBD1 NA TRBV6-5
CASNSGSDEGELFF TGTGCCAGTAATAGCGGGAGCGATGAAGGGGAGCTGTTTTTT TRBJ2-2 TRBD2 few TRBV18
CAWSVLFQSYEQYF TGTGCCTGGAGTGTACTGTTTCAGTCCTACGAGCAGTACTTC TRBJ2-7 NA NA TRBV30
CASSLDRGEYNEQFF TGTGCCAGCAGCTTAGACAGGGGTGAATACAATGAGCAGTTCTTC TRBJ2-1 TRBD1 few TRBV7-3
CASTLRRDDRGQPQHF TGTGCCAGCACCCTACGAAGGGATGACAGGGGTCAGCCCCAGCATTTT TRBJ1-5 TRBD1 few TRBV2
CASSLVTSQETQYF TGTGCCAGCAGCTTAGTGACTAGTCAAGAGACCCAGTACTTC TRBJ2-5 NA once TRBV7-9
CASSQDLLAGGGYEQYF TGCGCCAGCAGCCAAGATCTCCTAGCGGGAGGCGGTTACGAGCAGTACTTC TRBJ2-7 TRBD2 NA TRBV4-3
CASSYGGVGQPQHF TGTGCCAGCAGTTACGGCGGCGTCGGTCAGCCCCAGCATTTT TRBJ1-5 NA NA TRBV6-6
CASSLALSYEQYF TGCGCCAGCAGCTTGGCACTATCCTACGAGCAGTACTTC TRBJ2-7 NA NA TRBV5-1